The next 21 T cell receptor beta chains were all read from a single sample in a study of shared clonotypes between healthy human individuals. The assay was immunoSEQ multiplex PCR, and TCRdb's table has in-frame clones only and misses some. The repertoire holds about 1,800,000 clones, just under 95% seen once, with 1.2% in the top ten. Naive CD8 cells comprised CD45RO-negative, CCR7-positively selected cells, excluding terminally differentiated effector memory CD45RA+ cells. Sequenced: naive CD8+ T cells sorted from blood. These TCRs come from a man between 18 and 29 years old in good health.

The genes are TRBV7-8 and TRBJ2-3; D tentatively reads TRBD1 or TRBD2 (5 bases each). The CDR3 is made up of 16 amino acids. Trimming stripped 5 bases from V and 3 bases from J, with 18 bases between. Per germline, CDR1 SGHVS and CDR2 FQNEAQ. The CDR3 region is CASSAGGSLGTDTQYF. The CDR3 nucleotides are TGTGCCAGCAGCGCTGGGGGTAGCTTGGGGACAGATACGCAGTATTTT.

The chain joins TRBV7-9 to TRBJ2-3, with TRBD1 identical over 10 bases. Germline-derived CDR1 and CDR2 are SEHNR and FQNEAQ (reference sequence). The CDR3 sequence is 15 residues long. V trimming: 5 bases; J trimming: 4 bases; junction bases outside the gene matches: 6. In DNA, the CDR3 is TGTGCCAGCAGCACCGGGACAGGGGTAGCAGATACGCAGTATTTT. It translates to CASSTGTGVADTQYF.

This clone occurred a few times. The gene calls are TRBV6-6 and TRBJ2-2; D possibly uses TRBD1 or TRBD2 (6 bases each). Per germline, CDR1 MNHNY and CDR2 SVGAGI (reference sequence). Trimming stripped 10 bases from V and 7 bases from J, with 19 bases between. The CDR3 length is 14 residues. This CDR3 reads CAIGGGGNGGELFF. In DNA, the CDR3 is TGTGCCATCGGAGGAGGGGGAAACGGCGGGGAGCTGTTTTTT.

The chain employs TRBV6-6 and TRBJ2-5; 11 bases are a match to TRBD2. The CDR3 extends over 14 amino acids. The germline V gene encodes CDR1 MNHNY and CDR2 SVGAGI (reference sequence). The V gene end was trimmed by 7 bases and the J gene end by 5 bases; junction bases not matched to a gene: 6. As DNA, the CDR3 is TGTGCCAGCATCGAACTAGCGGGAGTCGAGACCCAGTACTTC. It codes for CASIELAGVETQYF.

The rearrangement uses TRBV6-1 and TRBJ2-2; no definite D call. The V gene's germline CDR1 is MNHNS and CDR2 SASEGT. The V gene lost 2 bases and the J gene lost 8 bases, with 15 bases spanning the gap. This CDR3 spans 15 amino acids. CDR3: CASSEHPPGRGELFF. The CDR3 nucleotides read TGTGCCAGCAGTGAACACCCCCCCGGTAGAGGGGAGCTGTTTTTT.

V usage is TRBV30 and J usage is TRBJ2-7; either TRBD1 or TRBD2 may fit D (6 bases each). The CDR3 runs 15 residues. The V gene lost 1 base and the J gene lost 4 bases, with 17 bases spanning the gap. The germline V gene has CDR1 GTSNPN and CDR2 SVGIG (reference sequence). CDR3 amino acids: CAWSDVAGQGYEQYF. The CDR3 bases are TGTGCCTGGAGTGACGTGGCGGGGCAGGGGTACGAGCAGTACTTC.

CDR3 amino acids: CASRRQGSSNQPQHF. Here the CDR3 DNA reads TGCGCCAGCAGAAGACAGGGAAGTAGCAATCAGCCCCAGCATTTT. The V call is TRBV23-1, the J call TRBJ1-5, with TRBD1 matching over 7 bases. TRBV23-1 counts as an open reading frame of uncertain function. V lost 6 bases and J lost 0; bases outside the gene matches: 5. There are 15 residues in the CDR3.

Notes on this clone: Other nucleotide sequences in the sample specify the same CDR3. The chain employs TRBV27 and TRBJ2-2; D is unresolved. Germline CDR1 MNHEY, CDR2 SMNVEV (reference sequence). The CDR3 loop spans 14 amino acids. Between the trimmed V and J ends, which lost 2 bases and 2 bases, there was a span of 6 bases. CDR3 nucleotide sequence: TGTGCCAGCAGTTTAGGGCAAAACACCGGGGAGCTGTTTTTT. Protein product: CASSLGQNTGELFF.

The chain uses TRBV27 and TRBJ2-2, with 8 bases matching TRBD2. CDR1 is MNHEY, CDR2 SMNVEV, per germline (reference sequence). With V trimmed by 6 bases and J by 8 bases, 5 bases remained unmatched. The length of the CDR3 is 13 residues. The CDR3: CASSAGGSGELFF. In DNA, the CDR3 is TGTGCCAGCAGCGCGGGGGGATCGGGGGAGCTGTTTTTT.

This chain uses TRBV15 with TRBJ1-2; 10 nucleotides line up with TRBD1. The CDR3 is 17 amino acids. The germline V gene has CDR1 LNHNV and CDR2 YYDKDF (reference sequence). V dropped 0 bases and J dropped 4; count of bases not matched to a gene: 8. CDR3 bases: TGTGCCACCAGCAGAGACCTGGGACAGGGGAGTGTCTATGGCTACACCTTC. Protein product: CATSRDLGQGSVYGYTF.

Worth noting for this clone: In the same sample, other DNA sequences code for this CDR3. This rearrangement joins TRBV7-6 to TRBJ2-7; maybe TRBD2 (5 bases). The germline CDR1 and CDR2 sequences are SGHVS and FNYEAQ. V was trimmed by 5 bases and J by 3 bases, leaving 8 bases between them. The CDR3 covers 12 residues. DNA of the CDR3: TGTGCCAGCAGCCGTGGAGGCTACGAGCAGTACTTC. Translation: CASSRGGYEQYF.

The chain has TRBV13 and TRBJ2-7; either TRBD1 or TRBD2 may supply D (6 bases each). V was trimmed by 6 bases and J by 5 bases, leaving 14 bases between them. Germline values: CDR1 PRHDT, CDR2 FYEKMQ (reference sequence). CDR3 length: 13 amino acids. The CDR3 sequence is CASSPEGGDEQYF. The CDR3 nucleotides are TGTGCCAGCAGTCCAGAGGGGGGCGACGAGCAGTACTTC.

CDR3 DNA: TGTGCCAGCAGTTTATTACCTAATCCAGAGACCCAGTACTTC. This gives the protein CASSLLPNPETQYF. The chain employs TRBV27 and TRBJ2-5; D uncertain. Germline CDR1 reads MNHEY; CDR2 reads SMNVEV (reference sequence). The V end was cut by 1 base, the J end by 4 bases, with 10 bases between. This CDR3 spans 14 amino acids.

The chain employs TRBV28 and TRBJ1-4; D ambiguous. V was shortened by 3 bases and J by 6 bases, with 2 bases between the two germline ends. Germline values: CDR1 MDHEN, CDR2 SYDVKM. This CDR3 has 11 residues. The CDR3 nucleotides read TGTGCCAGCAGTTTCGATGAAAAACTGTTTTTT. Translated: CASSFDEKLFF.

The J gene is TRBJ2-5, the V gene TRBV29-1; D perhaps matches TRBD2 (6 bases). V gave up 1 base and J gave up 2 bases, with 8 bases separating them. Germline V lookup: CDR1 SQVTM, CDR2 ANQGSEA. The CDR3 contains 13 residues. CDR3 in DNA: TGCAGCGTTGAAGGCGGGGCGCAAGAGACCCAGTACTTC. Encoded protein: CSVEGGAQETQYF. Drawing the rest from reference TRBV29-1 and TRBJ2-5, the complete variable domain is SAVISQKPSRDICQRGTSLTIQCQVDSQVTMMFWYRQQPGQSLTLIATANQGSEATYESGFVIDKFPISRPNLTFSTLTVSNMSPEDSSIYLCSVEGGAQETQYFGPGTRLLVL.

V and J are TRBV9 and TRBJ2-2; a weak D match, TRBD2 (5 bases). This CDR3 region has 14 residues. Germline CDR1 is SGDLS and CDR2 is YYNGEE. The V gene lost 0 bases and the J gene lost 7 bases, with 10 bases spanning the gap. CDR3 protein: CASSVAGVVGELFF. The CDR3 DNA follows: TGTGCCAGCAGCGTAGCCGGGGTGGTCGGGGAGCTGTTTTTT. Variable domain in full (rest from reference TRBV9 and TRBJ2-2): DSGVTQTPKHLITATGQRVTLRCSPRSGDLSVYWYQQSLDQGLQFLIQYYNGEERAKGNILERFSAQQFPDLHSELNLSSLELGDSALYFCASSVAGVVGELFFGEGSRLTVL.

V is TRBV7-9 and J is TRBJ2-7; the D is unclear. The CDR3 contains 13 residues. V dropped 4 bases and J dropped 3 bases, with 10 bases sitting between them. CDR1 SEHNR and CDR2 FQNEAQ come from the germline V gene (reference sequence). The CDR3 reads CASSSQVFYEQYF. CDR3 bases: TGTGCCAGCAGCTCCCAGGTCTTCTACGAGCAGTACTTC.

The chain employs TRBV15 and TRBJ2-5; 8 bases fit TRBD2. The V and J ends lost 7 bases and 3 bases, in that order; junction bases with no gene match: 4. The CDR3 is 13 residues long. Germline-derived CDR1 and CDR2 are LNHNV and YYDKDF (reference sequence). CDR3: CATTGGDEETQYF. In DNA form, the CDR3 reads TGTGCCACCACCGGGGGGGATGAAGAGACCCAGTACTTC.

The chain combines TRBV7-9 with TRBJ1-4, with D tentatively TRBD1 (6 bases). Germline loops: CDR1 SEHNR, CDR2 FQNEAQ (reference sequence). The CDR3 spans 15 residues. V lost 3 bases and J lost 1, with 9 bases in between. CDR3 residues: CASSFARGTNEKLFF. CDR3 sequence (DNA): TGTGCCAGCAGCTTCGCCAGGGGAACTAATGAAAAACTGTTTTTT.

The chain employs TRBV13 and TRBJ2-1; 9 bases map to TRBD2. V was pared by 1 base and J by 9 bases, with 10 bases of the junction left unmatched. Germline lookup yields CDR1 PRHDT and CDR2 FYEKMQ (reference sequence). This CDR3 region has 16 residues. The CDR3 DNA is TGTGCCAGCAGCTTAGTTGGCGGGGGGGCCCCTTTTGAGCAGTTCTTC. This gives the protein CASSLVGGGAPFEQFF.

This chain connects TRBV4-1 to TRBJ1-2, with a tentative D call TRBD1 (5 bases). Looked up from germline, CDR1 is MGHRA and CDR2 is YSYEKL. Trimming shortened V by 6 bases and J by 6 bases, and 17 bases separated the two germline ends. The CDR3 extends over 14 amino acids. Here the CDR3 reads CASSSIGAGNGYTF. Here the CDR3 DNA reads TGCGCCAGCAGTTCTATCGGGGCAGGGAATGGCTACACCTTC.